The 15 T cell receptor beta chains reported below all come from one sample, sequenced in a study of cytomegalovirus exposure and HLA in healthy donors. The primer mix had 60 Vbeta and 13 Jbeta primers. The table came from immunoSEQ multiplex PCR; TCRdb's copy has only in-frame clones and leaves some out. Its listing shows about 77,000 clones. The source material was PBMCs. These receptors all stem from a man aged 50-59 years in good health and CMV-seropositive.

The CDR3 coding sequence is TGTGCCAGCAGCCCCTCCCGGGACAGCATAAACTATGGCTACACCTTC. Translating gives CASSPSRDSINYGYTF. The V call is TRBV7-2, the J call TRBJ1-2; the match to TRBD1 covers 7 bases. V shed 5 bases, J shed 2 bases, and the junction held 11 bases outside the gene matches. Germline V lookup: CDR1 SGHTA, CDR2 FQGNSA. The CDR3 extends over 16 amino acids.

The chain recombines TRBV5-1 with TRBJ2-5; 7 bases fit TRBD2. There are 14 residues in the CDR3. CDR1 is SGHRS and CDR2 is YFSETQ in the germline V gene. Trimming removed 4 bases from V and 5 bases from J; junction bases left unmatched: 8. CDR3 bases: TGCGCCAGCAGCCCGTGGAATAGCGGGGAGACCCAGTACTTC. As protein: CASSPWNSGETQYF.

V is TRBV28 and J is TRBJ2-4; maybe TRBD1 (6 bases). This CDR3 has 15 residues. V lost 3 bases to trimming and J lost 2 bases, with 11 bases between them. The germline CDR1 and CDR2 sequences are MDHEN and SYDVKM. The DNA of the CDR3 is TGTGCCAGCAGTTTCGTACAGGGTACCAAAAACATTCAGTACTTC. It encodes CASSFVQGTKNIQYF.

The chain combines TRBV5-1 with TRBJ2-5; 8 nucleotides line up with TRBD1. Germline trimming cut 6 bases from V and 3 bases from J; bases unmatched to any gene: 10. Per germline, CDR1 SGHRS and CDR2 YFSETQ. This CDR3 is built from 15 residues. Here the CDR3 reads CASNPPAGGKETQYF. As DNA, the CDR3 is TGCGCCAGCAACCCCCCGGCAGGGGGCAAAGAGACCCAGTACTTC.

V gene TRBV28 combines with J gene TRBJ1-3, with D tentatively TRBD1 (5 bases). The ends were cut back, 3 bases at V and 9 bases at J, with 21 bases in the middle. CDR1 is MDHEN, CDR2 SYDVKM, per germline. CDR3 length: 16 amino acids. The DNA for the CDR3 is TGTGCCAGCAGTTTTCTGTGGCAGGCTGACGGGGGCACCATATATTTT. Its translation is CASSFLWQADGGTIYF.

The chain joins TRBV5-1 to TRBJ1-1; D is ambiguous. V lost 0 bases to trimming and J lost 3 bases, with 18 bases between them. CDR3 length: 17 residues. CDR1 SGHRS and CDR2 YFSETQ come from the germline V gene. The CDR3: CASSLGIGSPPDTEAFF. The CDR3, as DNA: TGCGCCAGCAGCTTGGGGATCGGGTCCCCCCCGGACACTGAAGCTTTCTTT.

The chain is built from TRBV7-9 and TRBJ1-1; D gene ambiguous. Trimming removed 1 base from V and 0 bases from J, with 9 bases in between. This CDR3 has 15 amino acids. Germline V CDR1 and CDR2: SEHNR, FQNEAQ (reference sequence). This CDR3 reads CASSLGEVMNTEAFF. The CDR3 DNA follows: TGTGCCAGCAGCTTAGGAGAGGTAATGAACACTGAAGCTTTCTTT. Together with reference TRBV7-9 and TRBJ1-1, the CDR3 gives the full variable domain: DTGVSQNPRHKITKRGQNVTFRCDPISEHNRLYWYRQTLGQGPEFLTYFQNEAQLEKSRLLSDRFSAERPKGSFSTLEIQRTEQGDSAMYLCASSLGEVMNTEAFFGQGTRLTVV.

CDR3 sequence (DNA): TGTGCCAGCAGCTTCCGTCGAGGGGGCGAGGAGACCCAGTACTTC. Translating gives CASSFRRGGEETQYF. The gene calls are TRBV7-9 and TRBJ2-5; 7 bases align to TRBD1. The CDR3 totals 15 residues. Germline assignment: CDR1 SEHNR and CDR2 FQNEAQ (reference sequence). After removal of 3 bases from V and 5 bases from J, the junction contained 9 bases not matched to a gene.

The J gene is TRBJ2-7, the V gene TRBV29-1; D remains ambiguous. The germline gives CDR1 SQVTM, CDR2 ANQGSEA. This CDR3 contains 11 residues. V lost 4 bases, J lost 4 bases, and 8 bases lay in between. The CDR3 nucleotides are TGCAGCGTTGTAGTCGGGTACGAGCAGTACTTC. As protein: CSVVVGYEQYF.

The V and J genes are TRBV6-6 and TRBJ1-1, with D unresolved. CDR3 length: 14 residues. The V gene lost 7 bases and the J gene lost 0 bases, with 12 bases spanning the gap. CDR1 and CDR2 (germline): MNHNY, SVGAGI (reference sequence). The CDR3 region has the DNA TGTGCCAGCAAGGCAAGAGGAGTGAACACTGAAGCTTTCTTT. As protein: CASKARGVNTEAFF.

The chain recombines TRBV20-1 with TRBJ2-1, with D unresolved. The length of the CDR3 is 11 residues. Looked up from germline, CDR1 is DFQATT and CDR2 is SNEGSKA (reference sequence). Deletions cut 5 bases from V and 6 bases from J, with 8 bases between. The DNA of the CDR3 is TGCAGTGCTTCCTTTAGCAATGAGCAGTTCTTC. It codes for CSASFSNEQFF.

CDR3 DNA sequence: TGCGCCAGCAGCCCTCGTTCGGGAGGAAACACCGGGGAGCTGTTTTTT. Its protein is CASSPRSGGNTGELFF. This sequence joins TRBV4-1 and TRBJ2-2; 7 nucleotides line up with TRBD2. The junction had 7 bases not matched to a gene; V was cut back by 4 bases and J by 2 bases. The CDR3 runs to 16 residues. The germline gives CDR1 MGHRA, CDR2 YSYEKL.

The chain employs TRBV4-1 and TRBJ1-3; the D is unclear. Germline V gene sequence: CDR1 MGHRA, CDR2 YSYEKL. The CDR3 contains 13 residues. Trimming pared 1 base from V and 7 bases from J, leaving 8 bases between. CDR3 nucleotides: TGCGCCAGCAGCCAAGTTCCGGGGAACACCATATATTTT. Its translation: CASSQVPGNTIYF.

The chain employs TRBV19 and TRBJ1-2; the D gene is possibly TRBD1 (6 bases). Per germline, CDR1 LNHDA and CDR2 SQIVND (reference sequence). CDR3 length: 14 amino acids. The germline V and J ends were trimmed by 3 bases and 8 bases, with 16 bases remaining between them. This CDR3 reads CASSIGQKDGGYTF. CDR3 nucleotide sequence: TGTGCCAGTAGTATTGGACAGAAGGATGGAGGCTACACCTTC.

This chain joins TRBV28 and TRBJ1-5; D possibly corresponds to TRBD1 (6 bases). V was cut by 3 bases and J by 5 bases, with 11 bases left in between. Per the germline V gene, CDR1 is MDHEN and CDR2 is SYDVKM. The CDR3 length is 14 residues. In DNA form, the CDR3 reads TGTGCCAGCAGTTTCCCGGACAGAGATCAGCCCCAGCATTTT. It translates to CASSFPDRDQPQHF. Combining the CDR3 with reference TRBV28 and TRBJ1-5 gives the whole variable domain DVKVTQSSRYLVKRTGEKVFLECVQDMDHENMFWYRQDPGLGLRLIYFSYDVKMKEKGDIPEGYSVSREKKERFSLILESASTNQTSMYLCASSFPDRDQPQHFGDGTRLSIL.